These 6 T cell receptor beta chains share one sample of origin, sequenced in a study of long-term antiretroviral therapy in people with HIV. The assay, immunoSEQ v3.0, was run at survey level. Produced via immunoSEQ multiplex PCR; TCRdb's table is partial and in-frame only. The sample lists 35,000 to 50,000 clones, roughly 86% occurring once. The starting material was unsorted PBMCs, obtained 0.1 years before starting antiretroviral therapy. These receptors all stem from a woman aged 50 to 60 with HIV.

The chain carries TRBV7-2 and TRBJ2-2; possible D gene TRBD2, 5 bases. Germline CDR1 reads SGHTA; CDR2 reads FQGNSA. This CDR3 spans 14 amino acids. V was shortened by 5 bases and J by 2 bases, with 9 bases between the two germline ends. CDR3 protein: CASSTRLNTGELFF. The CDR3, as DNA: TGTGCCAGCAGCACCCGACTAAACACCGGGGAGCTGTTTTTT.

The rearrangement joins TRBV23-1 to TRBJ1-5; D might be TRBD1 (5 bases). TRBV23-1 is sorted into the ORF group, with uncertain function. The V and J ends lost 0 bases and 7 bases respectively, with 13 bases between them. The CDR3 runs to 15 residues. CDR3 in amino acids: CASSQSFQQGQPQHF. CDR3 bases: TGCGCCAGCAGTCAATCGTTCCAGCAGGGACAGCCCCAGCATTTT.

V is TRBV7-2 and J is TRBJ2-2; D is unclear. This CDR3 has 11 residues. Trimming pared 0 bases from V and 7 bases from J, leaving 0 bases between. Per germline, CDR1 SGHTA and CDR2 FQGNSA. CDR3 DNA sequence: TGTGCCAGCAGCTTAGCCGGGGAGCTGTTTTTT. Its translation: CASSLAGELFF.

On this clone: Other DNA sequences from this sample encode an identical CDR3 as well. V gene TRBV5-4 combines with J gene TRBJ1-5, with a tentative D call TRBD1 (5 bases). Germline assignment: CDR1 SGHNT and CDR2 YYREEE (reference sequence). The V gene lost 5 bases and the J gene lost 5 bases, with 11 bases spanning the gap. This CDR3 is built from 13 residues. The CDR3 spells CASSQGGDQPQHF. The CDR3 DNA is TGTGCCAGCAGTCAGGGTGGCGATCAGCCCCAGCATTTT. The full variable domain, in which reference TRBV5-4 and TRBJ1-5 provide the parts outside the CDR3, is ETGVTQSPTHLIKTRGQQVTLRCSSQSGHNTVSWYQQALGQGPQFIFQYYREEENGRGNFPPRFSGLQFPNYSSELNVNALELDDSALYLCASSQGGDQPQHFGDGTRLSIL.

This clone has a single count. The chain recombines TRBV5-4 with TRBJ2-4; 8 nucleotides match TRBD2. This CDR3 has 17 amino acids. Germline V gives CDR1 SGHNT, CDR2 YYREEE (reference sequence). Unmatched junction bases numbered 7, after V lost 2 bases and J lost 0 bases. CDR3 in DNA: TGTGCCAGCAGCTTTAGAGGGCGGGGGGTAGCCAAAAACATTCAGTACTTC. This gives the protein CASSFRGRGVAKNIQYF. The full variable domain, completed using reference TRBV5-4 and TRBJ2-4, is ETGVTQSPTHLIKTRGQQVTLRCSSQSGHNTVSWYQQALGQGPQFIFQYYREEENGRGNFPPRFSGLQFPNYSSELNVNALELDDSALYLCASSFRGRGVAKNIQYFGAGTRLSVL.

Only one count was recorded for this clone. The genes are TRBV7-3 and TRBJ2-1, with 9 bases matching TRBD2. This CDR3 has 17 amino acids. The V and J ends lost 5 bases and 2 bases, in that order; junction bases with no gene match: 10. Germline CDR1 and CDR2: SGHTA and FQGTGA. CDR3 loop: CASSPSSPSGTYNEQFF. The CDR3 DNA is TGTGCCAGCAGCCCATCCTCGCCTAGCGGGACCTACAATGAGCAGTTCTTC.